A selection of T cell receptor beta chains follows, all from one sample in a study of ipilimumab plus nivolumab after autologous stem cell transplantation. Libraries were prepared by immunoSEQ multiplex PCR; TCRdb keeps only in-frame clonotypes and omits some of them. The repertoire holds some 16,000 clones, with around 81% as singletons. The material sequenced was PBMCs, taken in a trial of ipilimumab plus nivolumab as post-transplant consolidation. These receptors were taken from a male donor with diffuse large B-cell lymphoma. The CDR3 runs from the conserved cysteine through the conserved F or W. Fields, in order: D gene, clone size, V gene, J gene, CDR3 protein, CDR3 DNA. The D gene is left open where the match is weak. Clone size is shown for a subset of rows, as once, few, many or a class of expanded clone.

NA,NA,TRBV7-8,TRBJ2-7,CASSLRRVSSYEQYF,TGTGCCAGCAGCTTGCGGCGAGTTAGCTCCTACGAGCAGTACTTC
NA,few,TRBV28,TRBJ1-2,CASSPISLEWGYGYTF,TGTGCCAGCAGCCCCATCTCCCTGGAATGGGGCTATGGCTACACCTTC
NA,NA,TRBV13,TRBJ1-6,CASTPWAGSNSPLHF,TGTGCCAGCACCCCCTGGGCAGGGAGTAATTCACCCCTCCACTTT
NA,once,TRBV6-5,TRBJ2-1,CASSLENEQFF,TGTGCCAGCAGCCTTGAGAATGAGCAGTTCTTC
NA,NA,TRBV21-1,TRBJ2-3,CARPRQGSGGSTPTDTQYF,TGTGCCAGGCCTAGACAGGGCTCGGGGGGGTCAACCCCCACAGATACGCAGTATTTT
TRBD1,NA,TRBV5-6,TRBJ2-1,CASSNNRGREQFF,TGTGCCAGCAGCAACAACAGGGGCAGGGAGCAGTTCTTC
NA,NA,TRBV19,TRBJ2-2,CASSSGLNTGELFF,TGTGCCAGTAGTTCGGGGTTGAACACCGGGGAGCTGTTTTTT
TRBD1,NA,TRBV2,TRBJ1-5,CASTRDRGSNQPQHF,TGTGCCAGCACCAGGGACAGGGGTAGCAATCAGCCCCAGCATTTT
TRBD2,NA,TRBV10-3,TRBJ2-2,CAISPIAGAMAGELFF,TGTGCCATCAGTCCTATAGCGGGCGCCATGGCCGGGGAGCTGTTTTTT
TRBD2,NA,TRBV4-1,TRBJ2-1,CASSERTGGPYNEQFF,TGCGCCAGCAGCGAACGGACGGGAGGGCCTTACAATGAGCAGTTCTTC
NA,NA,TRBV11-2,TRBJ2-1,CASSLGPDEQFF,TGTGCCAGCAGCTTAGGCCCGGACGAGCAGTTCTTC
NA,NA,TRBV7-9,TRBJ1-6,CASSLDLDNSPLHF,TGTGCCAGCAGCCTGGACCTCGATAATTCACCCCTCCACTTT
NA,once,TRBV7-3,TRBJ2-3,CASSQRLEGTQYF,TGTGCCAGCAGCCAACGACTAGAGGGTACGCAGTATTTT
NA,NA,TRBV9,TRBJ2-7,CASSAYPGAWTTF,TGTGCCAGCAGCGCTTATCCGGGGGCGTGGACAACATTC
NA,NA,TRBV2,TRBJ1-4,CASRAFTGANEKLFF,TGTGCCAGCAGGGCCTTCACGGGGGCTAATGAAAAACTGTTTTTT
NA,NA,TRBV7-3,TRBJ2-1,CAGKTPSCYNEQFF,TGTGCCGGCAAGACTCCTTCCTGCTATAATGAGCAGTTCTTC
NA,NA,TRBV28,TRBJ2-7,CASSDNYEQYF,TGTGCCAGCAGCGACAACTACGAGCAGTACTTC
TRBD1,NA,TRBV7-2,TRBJ2-1,CASSLDRHNEQFF,TGTGCCAGCAGCTTGGACAGGCATAATGAGCAGTTCTTC
NA,NA,TRBV5-1,TRBJ1-1,CASSLSSGGKGTEAFF,TGCGCCAGCAGCCTCAGTTCTGGGGGGAAAGGGACTGAAGCTTTCTTT
NA,NA,TRBV28,TRBJ1-1,CASMGTEAFF,TGTGCCAGCATGGGTACTGAAGCTTTCTTT
TRBD1,NA,TRBV9,TRBJ2-1,CASSVGPQGAHEQFF,TGTGCCAGCAGCGTAGGTCCCCAGGGGGCTCACGAGCAGTTCTTC
NA,NA,TRBV11-3,TRBJ1-1,CASSPTQGRNTEAFF,TGTGCCAGCAGTCCAACACAGGGACGTAACACTGAAGCTTTCTTT
TRBD2,NA,TRBV7-2,TRBJ2-3,CASSFGQRGGYDTQYF,TGTGCCAGCAGCTTCGGTCAGCGGGGGGGGTATGATACGCAGTATTTT
NA,NA,TRBV7-7,TRBJ1-3,CASSFDPGNTIYF,TGTGCTAGCAGCTTCGACCCTGGAAACACCATATATTTT
NA,NA,TRBV19,TRBJ1-3,CASSISQARGNTIYF,TGTGCCAGTAGTATCTCGCAGGCCCGAGGAAACACCATATATTTT
NA,once,TRBV10-1,TRBJ2-1,CASTPGYEQFF,TGCGCCAGCACCCCGGGCTATGAGCAGTTCTTC
TRBD1,NA,TRBV10-2,TRBJ2-7,CASLTDREEQYF,TGCGCCAGCCTTACCGACAGGGAAGAGCAGTACTTC
TRBD2,once,TRBV7-9,TRBJ2-7,CASSRFEASGERDEQYF,TGTGCCAGCAGCCGTTTTGAGGCTAGCGGGGAACGGGACGAGCAGTACTTC
TRBD2,NA,TRBV5-1,TRBJ2-7,CASSIQGGIDEQYF,TGCGCCAGCAGCATCCAGGGAGGGATCGACGAGCAGTACTTC
NA,NA,TRBV6-4,TRBJ1-1,CASSPSGGGGSEAFF,TGTGCCAGCAGCCCATCGGGGGGCGGAGGGTCTGAAGCTTTCTTT
TRBD1,NA,TRBV28,TRBJ1-1,CASSSTQQGAGEAFF,TGTGCCAGCAGTTCGACACAACAGGGGGCCGGTGAAGCTTTCTTT
NA,NA,TRBV6-1,TRBJ1-6,CASSFFNSPLHF,TGTGCCAGCAGTTTTTTCAATTCACCCCTCCACTTT
NA,NA,TRBV7-8,TRBJ1-5,CASSSLSRFGNQPQHF,TGTGCCAGCAGCAGCCTATCGCGGTTCGGCAATCAGCCCCAGCATTTT
NA,NA,TRBV7-6,TRBJ2-5,CASSLAGPPAETQYF,TGTGCCAGCAGCTTAGCGGGACCCCCGGCAGAGACCCAGTACTTC
NA,few,TRBV10-3,TRBJ1-2,CAISEFESQGTYGYTF,TGTGCCATCAGTGAGTTTGAGTCCCAGGGGACCTATGGCTACACCTTC
NA,NA,TRBV7-3,TRBJ2-5,CASSSVSGKGISETQYF,TGTGCCAGCAGCTCGGTCTCGGGGAAGGGGATTTCGGAGACCCAGTACTTC
TRBD1,NA,TRBV28,TRBJ2-1,CASSWTGEDEQFF,TGTGCCAGCAGTTGGACAGGGGAGGATGAGCAGTTCTTC
TRBD1,NA,TRBV4-2,TRBJ1-5,CASSQQGQGNQPQHF,TGTGCCAGCAGCCAGCAAGGACAGGGCAATCAGCCCCAGCATTTT
NA,once,TRBV19,TRBJ2-6,CASSPPAFSGANVLTF,TGTGCCAGTAGCCCGCCGGCCTTCTCTGGGGCCAACGTCCTGACTTTC
NA,few,TRBV6-1,TRBJ1-5,CASSDTGFDEPQHF,TGTGCCAGCAGTGACACAGGGTTTGATGAGCCCCAGCATTTT
NA,NA,TRBV27,TRBJ2-1,CASSPDQTYNEQFF,TGTGCCAGCAGTCCGGACCAGACCTACAATGAGCAGTTCTTC
TRBD2,NA,TRBV9,TRBJ2-5,CASSVYGTSGGETQYF,TGTGCCAGCAGCGTATACGGGACTAGCGGGGGGGAGACCCAGTACTTC
NA,few,TRBV28,TRBJ1-4,CASRDRGTATNEKLFF,TGTGCCAGCAGGGACCGGGGAACGGCAACTAATGAAAAACTGTTTTTT
NA,NA,TRBV18,TRBJ1-1,CASSPPAANTEAFF,TGTGCCAGCTCACCACCGGCAGCGAACACTGAAGCTTTCTTT
TRBD2,few,TRBV5-6,TRBJ2-7,CASSPRIAGGYEQYF,TGTGCCAGCAGCCCCCGGATAGCGGGGGGGTACGAGCAGTACTTC
NA,few,TRBV9,TRBJ1-6,CASSLEGGNSPLHF,TGTGCCAGCAGCCTCGAGGGGGGTAATTCACCCCTCCACTTT
NA,NA,TRBV15,TRBJ2-3,CATSRPGTTDTQYF,TGTGCCACCAGCAGACCAGGGACCACAGATACGCAGTATTTT
NA,NA,TRBV7-2,TRBJ2-7,CASSLQVGYEQYF,TGTGCCAGCAGCCTACAGGTCGGGTACGAGCAGTACTTC
NA,once,TRBV6-5,TRBJ1-5,CASSPGYQPQHF,TGTGCCAGCAGCCCGGGCTATCAGCCCCAGCATTTT
NA,NA,TRBV7-8,TRBJ2-5,CASSSGGVGRETQYF,TGTGCCAGCAGCTCCGGAGGAGTCGGAAGGGAGACCCAGTACTTC